The TCR beta chain under discussion was sequenced for a study of cytomegalovirus exposure and HLA in healthy donors. General observations from the study: Later, TCR association rates were found to vary by HLA locus, highest for DRB1 and lowest for HLA-C.

This CDR3 has 13 residues. Germline CDR1 reads SGHAT; CDR2 reads FQNNGV. Losses at the gene ends were 3 bases for V and 12 bases for J; bases not matched to a gene: 9. Note on this clone: No antigen is known for it.

The PCR ran on 60 Vbeta and 13 Jbeta primers. TCRdb's copy holds only in-frame clones and misses some; the assay was immunoSEQ multiplex PCR. The table shows around 100,000 clones, with about 80% occurring only once. The chain couples TRBV11-2 to TRBJ1-1; 8 bases agree with TRBD1. Sequenced sample: PBMCs. This receptor was obtained from a man aged 50-60 years in good health and CMV-seropositive. DNA of the CDR3: TGTGCCAGCAGCTTGACAGGGGCGACCGGGACTTTCTTT. Translated, it gives CASSLTGATGTFF.